Reported below is one T cell receptor (beta chain). The data derive from a study of T cell changes during pregnancy in multiple sclerosis. Using immunoSEQ multiplex PCR, the repertoire was profiled, and TCRdb retains in-frame clones only, with some absent. In the table there are 35,000 to 45,000 clones, approximately 88% of which are singletons. The material was CD4+ T cells from peripheral blood mononuclear cells, obtained in the first trimester of pregnancy. The TCR originated in a female donor with multiple sclerosis, enrolled in a pregnancy study.

CDR3 sequence (DNA): TGTGCCAGCAGCCCCGACAGGTCCGGAAACACCATATATTTT. Protein product: CASSPDRSGNTIYF. The V and J genes are TRBV5-8 and TRBJ1-3; a possible D gene is TRBD1 (6 bases). V lost 4 bases and J 4 bases, leaving 12 bases between the germline ends. CDR3 length equals 14 residues. In germline, CDR1 is SGHTS, CDR2 YDEGEE.